This T cell receptor (beta chain) was recorded in a study of cytomegalovirus exposure and HLA in healthy donors. Findings and caveats of the study: Exclusion as indistinguishable affected some V segments, including TRBV6-2 and TRBV6-3. Later analysis identified several of the most significant clusters that appeared linked to common viral pathogens.

The CDR3 has 14 amino acids. The germline gives CDR1 SEHNR, CDR2 FQNEAQ (reference sequence). Trimming stripped 5 bases from V and 3 bases from J, with 13 bases between. Healthy bone marrow donors supplied every sample. Amplification used 60 Vbeta primers and 13 Jbeta primers. Produced via immunoSEQ multiplex PCR; TCRdb's table is partial and in-frame only. The data show roughly 130,000 clones, 80% seen once. This clone was found once. What it binds is unknown. J is TRBJ2-5 and V is TRBV7-9; D perhaps matches TRBD2 (6 bases). The sequence came from a man under 40 in good health and CMV-seronegative. What was sequenced was PBMCs. CDR3 region: CASSPGLEEETQYF. The CDR3 coding sequence is TGTGCCAGCAGCCCGGGACTCGAAGAAGAGACCCAGTACTTC.